These 9 T cell receptor beta chains share one sample of origin, sequenced in a study of chemoradiotherapy in HPV16-positive cancers. This table comes from immunoSEQ multiplex PCR, and its TCRdb copy is limited to in-frame clones, with some not included. Among around 6,200 clones listed, more than 65% were seen once. The sequencing here drew on tumor tissue, taken from a patient who underwent chemoradiotherapy. The origin of the receptors is a human donor with HPV-associated anogenital cancer.

This clone was found once. CDR3 protein: CASSHISEQYF. CDR3 sequence (DNA): TGTGCCAGCAGCCACATCTCCGAGCAGTACTTC. This chain connects TRBV11-2 to TRBJ2-7; D is unclear. In germline, CDR1 is SGHAT, CDR2 FQNNGV. CDR3 length: 11 residues. V was pared by 5 bases and J by 6 bases, with 8 bases between.

The chain links TRBV29-1 to TRBJ2-1; D may be TRBD1 or TRBD2 (6 bases each). CDR3 length: 13 residues. Germline lookup yields CDR1 SQVTM and CDR2 ANQGSEA. Trimming left V 3 bases short and J 7 bases short, with 13 bases between. The CDR3, as DNA: TGCAGCGTTGATAAGGGGGGTAGAAATGAGCAGTTCTTC. Its translation: CSVDKGGRNEQFF.

CDR3: CASSYLAVRGDTQYF. CDR3 DNA: TGTGCCAGCAGCTATCTAGCGGTTAGGGGAGATACGCAGTATTTT. This chain links TRBV11-2 with TRBJ2-3; 7 positions agree with TRBD2. J lost 5 bases, V lost 4 bases, and 9 bases had no gene match. This CDR3 has 15 residues. The germline V gene encodes CDR1 SGHAT and CDR2 FQNNGV.

The genes are TRBV5-1 and TRBJ2-1, with 10 bases fitting TRBD2. The trim removed 4 bases at V and 6 bases at J, leaving 10 bases unmatched. CDR3 length: 16 amino acids. From germline, CDR1 is SGHRS and CDR2 YFSETQ. The CDR3 DNA follows: TGCGCCAGCAGCCTTAGGCTAGCGGGAGTTTCCAATGAGCAGTTCTTC. Protein sequence: CASSLRLAGVSNEQFF.

The rearrangement joins TRBV6-1 to TRBJ1-1; D call uncertain. Germline loops: CDR1 MNHNS, CDR2 SASEGT. The CDR3 totals 13 residues. The V end lost 5 bases, the J end lost 1 base, and 8 bases lay between the germline ends. The CDR3 sequence is CASSPQRNTEAFF. In DNA form, the CDR3 reads TGTGCCAGCAGTCCACAAAGGAACACTGAAGCTTTCTTT.

The chain joins TRBV10-1 to TRBJ2-3; D could derive from TRBD1 or TRBD2 (5 bases each). The CDR3 sequence is 16 residues long. Germline V gives CDR1 WNHNN, CDR2 SYGVQD (reference sequence). V shed 3 bases and J shed 1 base, with 14 bases lying between them. The CDR3 region has the DNA TGCGCCAGCAGTGAAACTCCGGGGCGCCGCACAGATACGCAGTATTTT. The encoded protein is CASSETPGRRTDTQYF.

V is TRBV5-1 and J is TRBJ2-6; D unresolved. CDR3 length equals 15 residues. The germline CDR1 and CDR2 sequences are SGHRS and YFSETQ. The V gene lost 0 bases and the J gene lost 2 bases, with 6 bases spanning the gap. The CDR3 loop reads CASSLAGTGANVLTF. DNA for the CDR3: TGCGCCAGCAGCTTGGCTGGGACTGGGGCCAACGTCCTGACTTTC.

This rearrangement joins TRBV19 to TRBJ2-7; possible D gene TRBD1, 6 bases. This CDR3 is 14 amino acids long. Deletions cut 7 bases from V and 3 bases from J, with 16 bases between. Germline-derived CDR1 and CDR2 are LNHDA and SQIVND (reference sequence). The CDR3 DNA reads TGTGCCAGTACGTCAGGGGCGGGTGGCTACGAGCAGTACTTC. It is translated as CASTSGAGGYEQYF.

This clone was counted only a few times. This chain joins TRBV6-4 and TRBJ2-2, with TRBD2 matching 7 bases. The V segment lost 6 bases and the J segment 4 bases; nucleotides outside the gene matches: 2. The CDR3 length is 13 residues. Germline CDR1 reads MRHNA; CDR2 reads SNTAGT. The CDR3 sequence: CASSGEGTGELFF. Here the CDR3 DNA reads TGTGCCAGCAGCGGGGAGGGCACCGGGGAGCTGTTTTTT.